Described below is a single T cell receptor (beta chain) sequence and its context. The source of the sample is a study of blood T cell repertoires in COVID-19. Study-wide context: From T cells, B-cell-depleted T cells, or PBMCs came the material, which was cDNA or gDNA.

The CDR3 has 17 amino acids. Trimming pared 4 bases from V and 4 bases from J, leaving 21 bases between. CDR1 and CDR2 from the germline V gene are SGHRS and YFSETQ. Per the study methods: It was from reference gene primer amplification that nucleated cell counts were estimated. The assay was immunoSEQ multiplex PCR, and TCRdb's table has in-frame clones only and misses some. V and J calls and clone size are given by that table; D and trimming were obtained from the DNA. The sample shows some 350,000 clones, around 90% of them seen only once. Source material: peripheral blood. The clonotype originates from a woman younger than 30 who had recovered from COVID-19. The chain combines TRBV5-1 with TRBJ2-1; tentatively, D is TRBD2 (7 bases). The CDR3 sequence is CASSPPAVGGGYNEQFF. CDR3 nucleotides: TGCGCCAGCAGCCCACCCGCGGTAGGGGGAGGGTACAATGAGCAGTTCTTC. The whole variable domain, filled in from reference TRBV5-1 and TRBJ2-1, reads KAGVTQTPRYLIKTRGQQVTLSCSPISGHRSVSWYQQTPGQGLQFLFEYFSETQRNKGNFPGRFSGRQFSNSRSEMNVSTLELGDSALYLCASSPPAVGGGYNEQFFGPGTRLTVL.